The 15 T cell receptor beta chains below come from one sample, sequenced in a study of shared clonotypes between healthy human individuals. Method: immunoSEQ multiplex PCR; TCRdb's copy keeps in-frame clones and lacks some. The profile covers more than 2 million clones, with about 95% appearing a single time and 1% to 1.3% taken by the ten largest. Naive CD8 cells lacked CD45RO, underwent positive selection for CCR7 and left out terminally differentiated effector memory CD45RA+ cells. Sequencing used naive CD8+ T cells sorted from blood. All receptors derive from a man aged 18 to 30 in good health.

V gene TRBV7-2 combines with J gene TRBJ2-7; tentative D call: TRBD1 (5 bases). From germline, CDR1 is SGHTA and CDR2 FQGNSA. Trimming shortened V by 5 bases and J by 0 bases, and 11 bases separated the two germline ends. The CDR3 runs to 14 residues. CDR3 nucleotide sequence: TGTGCCAGCAGCCTATACAGGTACTCCTACGAGCAGTACTTC. Its translation is CASSLYRYSYEQYF.

The chain employs TRBV5-8 and TRBJ2-7, with 8 bases fitting TRBD1. CDR1 SGHTS and CDR2 YDEGEE come from the germline V gene. CDR3 length: 15 amino acids. With V trimmed by 3 bases and J by 0 bases, 5 bases remained unmatched. The DNA for the CDR3 is TGTGCCAGCAGCTCCCCGGACAGGGCCTCCTACGAGCAGTACTTC. This encodes CASSSPDRASYEQYF.

The gene calls are TRBV13 and TRBJ1-1; the D gene is possibly TRBD1 (5 bases). V lost 4 bases and J 4 bases, leaving 10 bases between the germline ends. This CDR3 is 13 amino acids long. Germline V gives CDR1 PRHDT, CDR2 FYEKMQ (reference sequence). The CDR3 coding sequence is TGTGCCAGCAGCTCGGAGGGGAGCACTGAAGCTTTCTTT. It specifies CASSSEGSTEAFF. The whole variable domain, filled in from reference TRBV13 and TRBJ1-1, reads AAGVIQSPRHLIKEKRETATLKCYPIPRHDTVYWYQQGPGQDPQFLISFYEKMQSDKGSIPDRFSAQQFSDYHSELNMSSLELGDSALYFCASSSEGSTEAFFGQGTRLTVV.

This clone was found a few times. The chain links TRBV11-2 to TRBJ2-6, with unresolved D. There are 12 residues in the CDR3. Germline CDR1 reads SGHAT; CDR2 reads FQNNGV. The V end lost 8 bases, the J end lost 4 bases, and 6 bases lay between the germline ends. CDR3 residues: CASGPGANVLTF. DNA of the CDR3: TGTGCCAGCGGACCGGGGGCCAACGTCCTGACTTTC.

The chain combines TRBV4-1 with TRBJ2-7, with a possible D match to TRBD1 (6 bases). This CDR3 contains 15 residues. The ends were cut back, 4 bases at V and 2 bases at J, with 15 bases in the middle. Germline V gene lookup returns CDR1 MGHRA and CDR2 YSYEKL. The CDR3 DNA reads as TGCGCCAGCAGCCCGTTTCAGGGGACCACCTACGAGCAGTACTTC. Residues: CASSPFQGTTYEQYF.

This chain joins TRBV5-1 and TRBJ1-4; TRBD1 agrees at 10 bases. Germline V CDR1 and CDR2: SGHRS, YFSETQ. The CDR3 contains 16 residues. V lost 4 bases to trimming and J lost 0 bases; unmatched junction nucleotides: 3. This CDR3 reads CASSRGQGSTNEKLFF. Written as DNA, the CDR3 is TGCGCCAGCAGCCGGGGACAGGGGTCAACTAATGAAAAACTGTTTTTT.

The genes are TRBV15 and TRBJ1-1; no firm D call. Germline V gene data show CDR1 as LNHNV and CDR2 as YYDKDF (reference sequence). V was cut by 1 base and J by 6 bases, with 12 bases left in between. The CDR3 has 14 residues. In DNA form, the CDR3 reads TGTGCCACCAGCAGAGGAACAGTCTGGCCTGAAGCTTTCTTT. This sequence encodes CATSRGTVWPEAFF.

V and J are TRBV5-6 and TRBJ1-2; D is unresolved. The CDR3 has 14 amino acids. Germline V gene data show CDR1 as SGHDT and CDR2 as YYEEEE. V gave up 0 bases and J gave up 0 bases, with 6 bases separating them. The CDR3 region is CASSLEGANYGYTF. In DNA form, the CDR3 reads TGTGCCAGCAGCTTGGAGGGAGCTAACTATGGCTACACCTTC.

The chain uses TRBV30 and TRBJ2-7; tentatively, D is TRBD1 (5 bases). The CDR3 runs 15 residues. Trimming pared 1 base from V and 4 bases from J, leaving 17 bases between. The V gene's germline CDR1 is GTSNPN and CDR2 SVGIG (reference sequence). The CDR3 nucleotides read TGTGCCTGGAGTGCAAAGGACACTTTGCGTTACGAGCAGTACTTC. It is translated as CAWSAKDTLRYEQYF.

This clone was counted once. This chain joins TRBV6-1 and TRBJ2-1; D may be TRBD2 (6 bases). CDR3 length: 12 residues. V lost 7 bases and J lost 4, with 8 bases in between. Germline-derived CDR1 and CDR2 are MNHNS and SASEGT. In DNA, the CDR3 is TGTGCCAGCAAGGAGGGGTACAATGAGCAGTTCTTC. Translating it yields CASKEGYNEQFF.

On this clone: Other DNA sequences in the same sample also yield this CDR3. The chain employs TRBV27 and TRBJ2-1, with 12 nucleotides matching TRBD2. The CDR3 length is 15 residues. Per the germline V gene, CDR1 is MNHEY and CDR2 is SMNVEV (reference sequence). V was clipped by 3 bases and J by 7 bases; unmatched bases: 4. This chain's CDR3 is CASSFGTSGRNEQFF. CDR3 nucleotide sequence: TGTGCCAGCAGTTTTGGGACTAGCGGGCGAAATGAGCAGTTCTTC.

This chain connects TRBV7-9 to TRBJ2-3; D is uncertain. This CDR3 comprises 12 residues. Germline V gives CDR1 SEHNR, CDR2 FQNEAQ (reference sequence). V was clipped by 0 bases and J by 4 bases, with 2 bases between them. CDR3 region: CASSLAADTQYF. Here the CDR3 DNA reads TGTGCCAGCAGCTTAGCGGCAGATACGCAGTATTTT.

J is TRBJ2-5 and V is TRBV28, with D perhaps matching TRBD1 (6 bases). The CDR3 is 16 residues long. Germline loops: CDR1 MDHEN, CDR2 SYDVKM. V shed 2 bases and J shed 7 bases, with 20 bases lying between them. The CDR3 sequence: CASSLEGQGLIVTQYF. The DNA for the CDR3 is TGTGCCAGCAGTTTAGAGGGTCAGGGGTTGATAGTGACCCAGTACTTC.

This clone was seen a handful of times. This same CDR3 is encoded by further DNA sequences in the sample. The genes are TRBV10-3 and TRBJ1-4; TRBD1 aligns across 8 bases. Germline CDR1 and CDR2: ENHRY and SYGVKD. V lost 6 bases, J lost 0 bases, and 6 bases stayed unmatched. The CDR3 has 16 amino acids. The chain's CDR3 is CAISHGQGTTNEKLFF. CDR3 DNA: TGTGCCATCAGCCACGGACAGGGTACAACTAATGAAAAACTGTTTTTT.

V is TRBV27 and J is TRBJ1-4, with D hard to call. V was shortened by 6 bases and J by 4 bases, with 9 bases between the two germline ends. Germline CDR1 and CDR2: MNHEY and SMNVEV (reference sequence). CDR3 length: 13 amino acids. DNA of the CDR3: TGTGCCAGCAGAGGAGGAGATAATGAAAAACTGTTTTTT. This gives the protein CASRGGDNEKLFF.